This entry concerns a single TCR beta chain. The method was immunoSEQ multiplex PCR; TCRdb's version includes in-frame clones alone and lacks a portion of them. This table has over 10,000 clones, approximately 63% appearing once. This sample was included in a study of neoadjuvant anti-PD-1 for oral cavity cancer. CDR3 length: 13 residues. The germline V and J ends were trimmed by 0 bases and 5 bases, with 6 bases remaining between them. Germline lookup yields CDR1 SGHRS and CDR2 YFSETQ. The sample was tumor tissue, taken before nivolumab (anti-PD-1) treatment. This chain connects TRBV5-1 to TRBJ1-5; no reliable D call. The TCR sequence derives from a person between 40 and 80 years old with oral cavity squamous cell carcinoma. The donor label of this sample is uncertain. The CDR3 here is CASSLGTDQPQHF. CDR3 nucleotide sequence: TGCGCCAGCAGCTTGGGGACGGATCAGCCCCAGCATTTT.